This T cell receptor beta chain was sequenced in a study of blood T cells in healthy people across ages (dated by TCRdb to the mid-2010s). Broadly, across the study: In model experiments, roughly one uniquely barcoded TCR beta cDNA molecule per two T cells was captured by template switching. The study measured age-related changes in TCR beta repertoire diversity using deep sequencing normalized with unique cDNA molecular identifiers. Donors were grouped into four age groups: young (average roughly 17 years), middle-aged (about 38), aged (about 60) and long-lived (82). To avoid experimental bias, donors of different ages were randomly spread across the sequencing lanes. Two additional independent replicas of 1 million unique cDNA reads from the same blood draw were analyzed for two donors (one aged 18 to 29 and one aged 80 or older). Overall results and qualifications from the work: The long-lived group showed more naive CD4+ T cells, fewer expanded clones and increased TCR diversity than the aged group, suggesting age selection. Because donor CMV infection status was unknown, age-related changes in expanded clonotypes were potentially confounded. Estimates of total diversity based on one million sequenced T cells were considered lower bounds and underestimates. Observed TCR beta diversity per million T cells fell roughly linearly with age, and a significant reduction was already apparent by age about 43. Because profiling used bulk unsorted PBMCs, naive and antigen-experienced compartments could not be compared conclusively. Observed TCR beta diversity correlated strongly with the percentage of naive T cells measured by flow cytometry.

The donors were 40 or so Caucasian individuals from Russia, aged 6 to 90 years, who were systemically healthy. Each donor gave approximately 10 milliliters of peripheral blood, collected into EDTA-treated Vacutainer tubes. Ficoll-Paque density-gradient centrifugation was used to isolate PBMCs, with at least 7 million obtained per sample. Total RNA was extracted from PBMCs with Trizol reagent, with at least 5 micrograms obtained per sample. For every donor, flow cytometry on a PBMC aliquot measured the percentage of naive CD45RAhigh/CD27high T cells. The table lists this clonotype with a few counts. Its antigen specificity is not known. No much larger clone exists at a distance of one base, and base qualities are not known. Libraries were built with 5' RACE. TCRdb records Illumina HiSeq 2500 as the sequencer. A second PCR of about 6 to 12 cycles was run with a J-beta primer mix and a sample-barcoded 5' primer. A unique molecular identifier was introduced onto each TCR beta cDNA molecule by a template-switch 5' adaptor carrying 12 random nucleotides. Each sample yielded at least 2.5 million CDR3-containing paired-end reads. The Mint cDNA synthesis kit, primed by a TRBC-specific oligonucleotide, was used to synthesize first-strand cDNA from all RNA. Following uracil-DNA glycosylase treatment, a first 18-cycle PCR with universal primers M1SS and BC2_uni_R was performed on all cDNA. Concerning the study's data processing: For normalization, 1 million high-quality reads, each with a distinct molecular identifier, were randomly selected from each sample. Reads with shared molecular identifiers were discarded instead of being binned into consensus sequences. CDR3 identification, clonotype clustering and error correction used MiTCR with a Q25 quality threshold and the strictest error-elimination algorithm. Lower-bound total TCR beta diversity was estimated with a nonparametric unseen species model using Euler transformation. TCRdb's own reprocessing of the public reads used fastp at Q25 and MiXCR and kept productive beta chains. Records with the same CDR3 protein are collapsed into one entry carrying the most frequent genes and DNA. These V and J calls originate from TCRdb's pipeline instead of the authors' own analysis. The sample table contains fewer than 700,000 distinct CDR3 sequences; only one count was recorded for less than 45% of them. Around 30% of the sample is in the top ten clones.

The cysteine opens and the phenylalanine closes a CDR3 of 14 amino acids. Just the 42-base CDR3 DNA is kept, in frame starting at base 1. CDR1 and CDR2 (SQVTM, ANQGSEA) derive from the germline V gene. V is trimmed back by 6 bases and J by 3 bases, and the junction contains 5 bases that no gene match accounts for. The sequence is built from TRBV29-1 and TRBJ1-6; TRBD1 agrees with 7 junctional bases. The origin of this receptor is a man older than 75 in good health. The sample comprised blood. CDR3 protein: CSVRDRNYNSPLHF. DNA sequence: TGCAGCGTCAGGGACAGAAACTATAATTCACCCCTCCACTTT. Extended through the reference TRBV29-1 and TRBJ1-6 proteins, this CDR3 yields the full variable domain: SAVISQKPSRDICQRGTSLTIQCQVDSQVTMMFWYRQQPGQSLTLIATANQGSEATYESGFVIDKFPISRPNLTFSTLTVSNMSPEDSSIYLCSVRDRNYNSPLHFGNGTRLTVT.